Below are 12 T cell receptor beta chains sequenced from a single sample in a study of blood T cells in healthy people across ages. A second PCR, run for roughly 7 to 12 cycles, used a sample-barcoded 5' primer plus a J-beta primer mix. TCRdb called the 5' RACE reads again in MiXCR, with one record for every CDR3 protein. The sample has about 320,000 distinct CDR3 sequences; roughly 29% are singletons. The source material was blood. These TCRs come from a woman between 65 and 79 years old in good health.

The CDR3 loop is CASSPQKGIPGELFF. The CDR3 DNA reads as TGCGCCAGCAGCCCGCAAAAAGGGATACCCGGGGAGCTGTTTTTT. The chain has TRBV4-1 and TRBJ2-2; unclear D gene. Trimming left V 4 bases short and J 6 bases short, with 15 bases between. The CDR3 spans 15 residues. The germline V gene encodes CDR1 MGHRA and CDR2 YSYEKL.

The table lists this clonotype with a few counts. This rearrangement joins TRBV3-1 to TRBJ2-7, with D possibly matching TRBD2 (6 bases). The CDR3 contains 16 residues. Germline V lookup: CDR1 LGHDT, CDR2 YNNKEL (reference sequence). With 7 bases removed from V and 4 bases from J, the gap between germline ends came to 23 bases. The CDR3 region has the DNA TGTGCCAGCACCCTCACAACCCCCGGGAGTCGGTACGAGCAGTACTTC. It specifies CASTLTTPGSRYEQYF.

This clonotype was recorded a few times. The chain carries TRBV7-9 and TRBJ1-6, with a weak D call TRBD1 (5 bases). The CDR3 spans 14 residues. The V gene lost 5 bases and the J gene lost 7 bases, with 12 bases spanning the gap. Germline loops: CDR1 SEHNR, CDR2 FQNEAQ (reference sequence). The CDR3 DNA reads as TGTGCCAGCAGCCCAGGAGGACAAAATTCACCCCTCCACTTT. Amino acids: CASSPGGQNSPLHF.

This clonotype came up a few times. One base away lies a much larger clone, so this may be a sequencing read error. The DNA for the CDR3 is TGTGCCAGCAGGCCAGGGGACTTCCAAGGAGAGACCCAGTGCTTC. Its protein is CASRPGDFQGETQCF. The rearrangement links TRBV7-2 to TRBJ2-5; TRBD1 or TRBD2 may be the D gene (6 bases each). CDR3 length: 15 amino acids. Germline V gene lookup returns CDR1 SGHTA and CDR2 FQGNSA.

The rearrangement joins TRBV7-2 to TRBJ2-1; 12 bases match TRBD2. Near its end, the DNA agrees better with TRBJ2-7, so the J call may be wrong. The CDR3 loop spans 18 amino acids. In germline, CDR1 is SGHTA, CDR2 FQGNSA. CDR3 nucleotides: TGTGCCAGCAGCTTAACCTATTTCGGGACTAGCGGGTTGATTGAGCAGTACTTC. Amino acids: CASSLTYFGTSGLIEQYF.

The gene calls are TRBV18 and TRBJ1-3; weak D call: TRBD1 (5 bases). The CDR3 spans 16 residues. Germline assignment: CDR1 KGHSH and CDR2 LQKENI. The V end was cut by 6 bases, the J end by 0 bases, with 15 bases between. In nucleotides, the CDR3 is TGTGCCAGCTCGCCGAGTCAGGGCCACTCTGGAAACACCATATATTTT. It yields the protein CASSPSQGHSGNTIYF. Full variable domain (remainder filled in from reference TRBV18 and TRBJ1-3): NAGVMQNPRHLVRRRGQEARLRCSPMKGHSHVYWYRQLPEEGLKFMVYLQKENIIDESGMPKERFSAEFPKEGPSILRIQQVVRGDSAAYFCASSPSQGHSGNTIYFGEGSWLTVV.

This clonotype was recorded a few times. V is TRBV3-1 and J is TRBJ2-3; D ambiguous. The CDR3 is made up of 14 amino acids. Germline V gives CDR1 LGHDT, CDR2 YNNKEL (reference sequence). Trimming cost V 2 bases and J 3 bases, with 9 bases left between them. The CDR3 nucleotides are TGTGCCAGCAGCCAAATGGCTTCGACAGATACGCAGTATTTT. Translated, it gives CASSQMASTDTQYF.

This clonotype showed up just a few times. The rearrangement links TRBV14 to TRBJ2-4; possibly TRBD2 for D (9 bases). This CDR3 region has 17 residues. Trimming took off 3 bases at V and 3 bases at J, with 18 bases between the two ends. In germline, CDR1 is SGHDN, CDR2 FVKESK. The CDR3 loop is CASSQRGGQEDKNIQYF. CDR3 DNA: TGTGCCAGCAGCCAGCGGGGGGGACAGGAGGACAAAAACATTCAGTACTTC.

This clonotype was picked up a small number of times. DNA of the CDR3: TGTGCCAGCAGTGAAATCCAGGCATTTGCTGGCTACACCTTC. This codes for CASSEIQAFAGYTF. The gene calls are TRBV6-1 and TRBJ1-2; D is unclear. Germline CDR1 MNHNS, CDR2 SASEGT. CDR3 size: 14 residues. The V end lost 2 bases, the J end lost 7 bases, and 14 bases lay between the germline ends.

About this clonotype: One junction end does not reproduce the germline sequence, and a read error may be involved. The chain couples TRBV4-3 to TRBJ2-7; 11 nucleotides match TRBD2. CDR1 is LGHNA and CDR2 is YSLEER in the germline V gene. The CDR3 covers 15 residues. CDR3 in amino acids: CASSPGTSGTYEPYF. The CDR3, as DNA: TGCGCCAGCAGCCCTGGGACTAGCGGAACTTACGAGCCGTACTTC.

The rearrangement uses TRBV3-1 and TRBJ2-5, with a possible D match to TRBD1 (6 bases). The germline V gene encodes CDR1 LGHDT and CDR2 YNNKEL (reference sequence). The V end lost 0 bases, the J end lost 5 bases, and 16 bases lay between the germline ends. The CDR3 is 16 amino acids. Here the CDR3 DNA reads TGTGCCAGCAGCCAAGATCTCGCAGGGGCCGGTGAGACCCAGTACTTC. Translated, it gives CASSQDLAGAGETQYF.

This clonotype was counted a single time. The J gene is TRBJ2-7, the V gene TRBV20-1; D unresolved. V lost 6 bases and J 2 bases, leaving 11 bases between the germline ends. CDR3 size: 12 residues. Germline-derived CDR1 and CDR2 are DFQATT and SNEGSKA (reference sequence). The CDR3 loop reads CSARGPTYEQYF. The CDR3 DNA reads TGCAGTGCCCGAGGACCGACCTACGAGCAGTACTTC.